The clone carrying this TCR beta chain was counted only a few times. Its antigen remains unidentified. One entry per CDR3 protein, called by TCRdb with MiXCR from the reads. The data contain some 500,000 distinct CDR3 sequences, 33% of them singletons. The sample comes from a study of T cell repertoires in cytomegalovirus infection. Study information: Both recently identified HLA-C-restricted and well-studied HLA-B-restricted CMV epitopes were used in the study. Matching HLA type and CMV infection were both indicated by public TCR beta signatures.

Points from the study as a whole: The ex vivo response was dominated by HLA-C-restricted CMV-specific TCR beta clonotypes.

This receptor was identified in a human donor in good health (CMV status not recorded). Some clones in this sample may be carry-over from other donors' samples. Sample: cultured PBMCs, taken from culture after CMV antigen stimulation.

CDR3 coding DNA: TGTGCCAGCAGCACGACAGGGGGTCGGGAGCAGTTCTTC. Encoded protein: CASSTTGGREQFF. The chain carries TRBV7-3 and TRBJ2-1; 9 positions agree with TRBD1. This CDR3 contains 13 residues. V lost 5 bases to trimming and J lost 10 bases; unmatched junction nucleotides: 6. CDR1 and CDR2 from the germline V gene are SGHTA and FQGTGA.